The present entry profiles one T cell receptor (beta chain) with its context. This entry belongs to a study of shared clonotypes between healthy human individuals. TCRdb's table, derived via immunoSEQ multiplex PCR, lists solely in-frame clones and lacks some. The sample lists around 1,900,000 clones, roughly 95% occurring once. As defined, naive CD8 cells were CD45RO-negative and positively selected for CCR7, with terminally differentiated effector memory CD45RA+ cells excluded. V lost 6 bases and J lost 4, with 18 bases in between. This CDR3 comprises 15 residues. Germline V gene lookup returns CDR1 MGHDK and CDR2 SYGVNS.

Sequencing was performed on naive CD8+ T cells from PBMCs. This TCR derives from a young man in good health. Some clones in this sample may be carry-over from other donors' samples. The chain employs TRBV25-1 and TRBJ1-2, with D tentatively TRBD1 (6 bases). The CDR3 DNA is TGTGCCAGCAGGAGGGGGACGCCATTAGGCTATGGCTACACCTTC. Residues: CASRRGTPLGYGYTF.